Following are 6 T cell receptor beta chains from one sample sequenced in a study of T cells expressing NK-cell markers. TCRdb re-called the 5' RACE reads; every CDR3 protein appears as one record, without DNA. In total, the table holds a few hundred thousand distinct CDR3 sequences. The sample comprised blood T cells: a sorted CD56 or NKG2C T cell subset, CD4+ or CD8+ T cells, or bulk PBMC T cells (not recorded which). These receptors came from a man younger than 35 in good health.

The chain uses TRBV29-1 and TRBJ2-7; TCRdb outputs TRBD2, but without DNA this stays unchecked. The CDR3 runs to 14 residues. The germline gives CDR1 SQVTM, CDR2 ANQGSEA. The CDR3 sequence: CSVGWTQSSYEQYF.

The rearrangement uses TRBV5-4 and TRBJ2-3; TCRdb reports TRBD1, a call that lacks DNA to check it against. This CDR3 contains 15 residues. Germline V gives CDR1 SGHNT, CDR2 YYREEE (reference sequence). The chain's CDR3 is CASSGRGLVADTQYF.

The rearrangement joins TRBV12-3 or TRBV12-4 to TRBJ1-4. CDR3 length: 14 amino acids. CDR3 residues: CASSSGSSGEKLFF.

The V and J genes are TRBV12-3 or TRBV12-4 and TRBJ1-2; lacking DNA, the TRBD1 call made by TCRdb goes unchecked. CDR3 length: 15 residues. CDR3 sequence: CASSQQPTGHYGYTF.

CDR3 sequence: CASSLRDPYNEQFF. The rearrangement uses TRBV7-2 and TRBJ2-1. The length of the CDR3 is 14 residues. Germline CDR1 reads SGHTA; CDR2 reads FQGNSA.

The rearrangement links TRBV20-1 to TRBJ2-3. From germline, CDR1 is DFQATT and CDR2 SNEGSKA (reference sequence). This CDR3 is 17 amino acids long. The CDR3 reads CSAPVNRPRGSTDTQYF.